This TCR beta chain was profiled in a study of cytomegalovirus exposure and HLA in healthy donors. Study-level results: Cytomegalovirus-associated status was assigned to about 160 TCR beta chains.

Primers included in the PCR were 60 Vbeta and 13 Jbeta primers. The data were produced by immunoSEQ multiplex PCR, yet TCRdb's version contains in-frame clones alone and is incomplete. The sample contains around 160,000 clones, approximately 78% of which appear only once. This CDR3 has 15 residues. Per the germline V gene, CDR1 is MNHNS and CDR2 is SASEGT. V lost 4 bases to trimming and J lost 2 bases; unmatched junction nucleotides: 8. A note on this clone: Antigen: not known.

The TCR originated in a male donor in good health and CMV-seronegative. This chain uses TRBV6-1 with TRBJ2-7; the match to TRBD1 covers 7 bases. Material for sequencing was PBMCs. The CDR3 loop reads CASSANRGLPYEQYF. The CDR3 coding sequence is TGTGCCAGCAGTGCGAATAGGGGGCTGCCCTACGAGCAGTACTTC.